Presented here are 20 T cell receptor beta chains from one specimen sequenced in a study of T cell repertoires in cytomegalovirus infection. Each CDR3 protein gets one entry after TCRdb re-called the reads with MiXCR. This table holds around 450,000 distinct CDR3 sequences, approximately 11% found once. The sequenced sample was PBMCs. These receptors were taken from a human donor in good health (CMV status not recorded). Some clones in this sample may be carry-over from other donors' samples.

This clonotype was counted a few times. Its ends do not fully match the called genes, so a read error is possible. The chain carries TRBV29-1 and TRBJ1-4; 10 nucleotides line up with TRBD1. This CDR3 has 16 residues. Germline CDR1 reads SQVTM; CDR2 reads ANQGSEA. The CDR3 DNA reads TGCAGCGTAGAAGCAGGACAGGGGGCAACTAATGAAAAACTGTTTTTT. Translation: CSVEAGQGATNEKLFF.

This clonotype has only a few counts. The chain has TRBV19 and TRBJ2-1; 9 bases align to TRBD1. Germline CDR1 and CDR2: LNHDA and SQIVND (reference sequence). Trimming cost V 5 bases and J 8 bases; bases outside gene matches: 4. The CDR3 totals 13 residues. The CDR3: CASSPDRGYEQFF. The CDR3 coding sequence is TGTGCCAGTAGTCCGGACAGGGGTTATGAGCAGTTCTTC.

This clonotype was counted many times. This chain uses TRBV5-5 with TRBJ2-5; D gene uncertain. This CDR3 region has 15 residues. Germline loops: CDR1 SGHKS, CDR2 YYEKEE (reference sequence). The V end lost 4 bases, the J end lost 4 bases, and 17 bases lay between the germline ends. CDR3 nucleotides: TGTGCCAGCAGCCCCAACCGAAATTCTGCAGAGACCCAGTACTTC. Protein: CASSPNRNSAETQYF.

This clonotype was detected ten times or more. The chain has TRBV6-1 and TRBJ2-4; D is unresolved. This CDR3 is built from 16 residues. V lost 6 bases, J lost 3 bases, and 18 bases lay in between. Germline V gives CDR1 MNHNS, CDR2 SASEGT. The CDR3 protein is CASSAPVWEGKNIQYF. For the CDR3, the DNA is TGTGCCAGCAGCGCCCCTGTCTGGGAAGGCAAAAACATTCAGTACTTC.

This clonotype was found a few times. The CDR3 DNA is TGTGCCAGCAGTCTAGGACGCTCACTGAAAAACATTCAGTACTTC. This encodes CASSLGRSLKNIQYF. This sequence joins TRBV6-5 and TRBJ2-4; D uncertain. The CDR3 extends over 15 amino acids. The V gene lost 5 bases and the J gene lost 4 bases, with 15 bases spanning the gap. Germline CDR1 reads MNHEY; CDR2 reads SVGAGI.

This clonotype was picked up many times. This sequence joins TRBV7-9 and TRBJ2-1; D unresolved. This CDR3 has 13 amino acids. Germline assignment: CDR1 SEHNR and CDR2 FQNEAQ (reference sequence). V lost 2 bases, J lost 6 bases, and 8 bases lay in between. The CDR3: CASSLSHSNEQFF. Here the CDR3 DNA reads TGTGCCAGCAGCTTATCGCACAGCAATGAGCAGTTCTTC. The full variable domain, with the rest looked up from reference TRBV7-9 and TRBJ2-1, is DTGVSQNPRHKITKRGQNVTFRCDPISEHNRLYWYRQTLGQGPEFLTYFQNEAQLEKSRLLSDRFSAERPKGSFSTLEIQRTEQGDSAMYLCASSLSHSNEQFFGPGTRLTVL.

This clonotype was counted many times. The chain combines TRBV9 with TRBJ2-2; 9 positions match TRBD1. Germline CDR1 is SGDLS and CDR2 is YYNGEE. J gave up 4 bases and V 3 bases, and 1 base lay outside the gene matches. The CDR3 sequence is 14 residues long. As DNA, the CDR3 is TGTGCCAGCAGCGACAGGGGGCCCACCGGGGAGCTGTTTTTT. It translates to CASSDRGPTGELFF.

This clonotype was recorded at least ten times. This chain joins TRBV19 and TRBJ2-7, with D perhaps TRBD1 (6 bases). The CDR3 is 13 amino acids. The germline V and J ends were trimmed by 7 bases and 5 bases, with 15 bases remaining between them. Per the germline V gene, CDR1 is LNHDA and CDR2 is SQIVND (reference sequence). CDR3 coding DNA: TGTGCCAGTACTTACCGACCAGGGGACGAGCAGTACTTC. This encodes CASTYRPGDEQYF.

This clonotype has at least ten counts. The V call is TRBV7-9, the J call TRBJ2-7, with 7 bases matching TRBD2. The V gene's germline CDR1 is SEHNR and CDR2 FQNEAQ (reference sequence). The CDR3 is 15 residues long. With V trimmed by 5 bases and J by 3 bases, 10 bases remained unmatched. The CDR3 region has the DNA TGTGCCAGCAGCCGGCACGGGGAGGGCCTCTACGAGCAGTACTTC. Residues: CASSRHGEGLYEQYF.

V usage is TRBV29-1 and J usage is TRBJ2-3; a possible D gene is TRBD1 (5 bases). V was clipped by 4 bases and J by 6 bases, with 8 bases between them. This CDR3 is 11 amino acids long. In germline, CDR1 is SQVTM, CDR2 ANQGSEA. CDR3 nucleotide sequence: TGCAGCGTTGGTAAGGGGGATACGCAGTATTTT. It specifies CSVGKGDTQYF.

At least ten counts were recorded for this clonotype. This chain connects TRBV7-9 to TRBJ2-6; unclear D gene. The CDR3 is made up of 16 amino acids. The V gene lost 6 bases and the J gene lost 0 bases, with 12 bases spanning the gap. Germline values: CDR1 SEHNR, CDR2 FQNEAQ (reference sequence). CDR3 loop: CASSHTKGSGANVLTF. CDR3 in DNA: TGTGCCAGCAGTCATACTAAAGGCTCTGGGGCCAACGTCCTGACTTTC.

This clonotype was counted only a few times. The V and J genes are TRBV20-1 and TRBJ2-1, with 16 nucleotides matching TRBD2. Germline trimming cut 6 bases from V and 4 bases from J; bases unmatched to any gene: 6. Germline V gives CDR1 DFQATT, CDR2 SNEGSKA (reference sequence). The CDR3 is made up of 16 amino acids. The CDR3 bases are TGCAGTGCCCCCGGGACTAGCGGGGGGGCTTACAATGAGCAGTTCTTC. Translation gives CSAPGTSGGAYNEQFF.

This clonotype was counted many times. This chain connects TRBV7-8 to TRBJ2-3; unclear D gene. CDR1 is SGHVS and CDR2 is FQNEAQ in the germline V gene. V was cut by 1 base and J by 2 bases, with 13 bases left in between. The CDR3 is made up of 16 amino acids. The CDR3 sequence: CASSLEGVEATDTQYF. The CDR3 region has the DNA TGTGCCAGCAGCTTAGAGGGCGTGGAAGCCACAGATACGCAGTATTTT.

V gene TRBV5-4 combines with J gene TRBJ2-5, with 9 positions matching TRBD2. V gave up 3 bases and J gave up 3 bases; unmatched junction bases: 3. The CDR3 is 14 residues long. Germline V gene lookup returns CDR1 SGHNT and CDR2 YYREEE (reference sequence). Here the CDR3 DNA reads TGTGCCAGCAGCTCCAAGCGGGAGGAAGAGACCCAGTACTTC. The encoded protein is CASSSKREEETQYF.

The table lists this clonotype with many counts. The J gene is TRBJ2-5, the V gene TRBV18, with 10 bases identical to TRBD1. The CDR3 spans 13 residues. The trim removed 5 bases at V and 7 bases at J, leaving 4 bases unmatched. Germline lookup yields CDR1 KGHSH and CDR2 LQKENI. The CDR3 spells CASSSRQGATQYF. The CDR3 DNA sequence: TGTGCCAGCTCATCGCGACAGGGGGCGACCCAGTACTTC.

This clonotype was recorded at least ten times. This chain uses TRBV7-2 with TRBJ2-7, with D perhaps TRBD2 (5 bases). The CDR3 loop spans 12 amino acids. Trimming stripped 3 bases from V and 7 bases from J, with 10 bases between. CDR1 SGHTA and CDR2 FQGNSA come from the germline V gene. CDR3 loop: CASSFGLIEQYF. The CDR3 nucleotides are TGTGCCAGCAGCTTTGGACTTATTGAGCAGTACTTC. The full variable domain, completed using reference TRBV7-2 and TRBJ2-7, is GAGVSQSPSNKVTEKGKDVELRCDPISGHTALYWYRQSLGQGLEFLIYFQGNSAPDKSGLPSDRFSAERTGGSVSTLTIQRTQQEDSAVYLCASSFGLIEQYFGPGTRLTVT.

This clonotype was counted at least ten times. The DNA for the CDR3 is TGTGCCAGCAGCTTAGTACAGCCCTACGAGCAGTACTTC. Residues: CASSLVQPYEQYF. The rearrangement uses TRBV7-8 and TRBJ2-7; no clear D gene. V lost 1 base and J 2 bases, leaving 6 bases between the germline ends. Germline loops: CDR1 SGHVS, CDR2 FQNEAQ. CDR3 length: 13 amino acids.

This clonotype was seen repeatedly, ten times or more. The rearrangement links TRBV7-9 to TRBJ2-7; the D gene is possibly TRBD2 (5 bases). Germline lookup yields CDR1 SEHNR and CDR2 FQNEAQ (reference sequence). Trimming took off 1 base at V and 6 bases at J, with 10 bases between the two ends. The CDR3 totals 13 residues. The CDR3 DNA is TGTGCCAGCAGCTTAGTTACACGGGGCGAGCAGTACTTC. Amino acids: CASSLVTRGEQYF.

This clonotype was seen a few times. This chain uses TRBV30 with TRBJ2-1; D tentatively reads TRBD1 or TRBD2 (5 bases each). CDR3 length equals 12 residues. V was clipped by 2 bases and J by 9 bases, with 11 bases between them. Germline CDR1 is GTSNPN and CDR2 is SVGIG (reference sequence). The DNA of the CDR3 is TGTGCCTGGAGTCCGGGTGGGGGTGAGCAGTTCTTC. Amino acid sequence: CAWSPGGGEQFF.

This clonotype was seen repeatedly, ten times or more. The V and J genes are TRBV5-6 and TRBJ2-7; D is perhaps TRBD2 (6 bases). The germline V gene encodes CDR1 SGHDT and CDR2 YYEEEE. V was trimmed by 1 base and J by 2 bases, leaving 22 bases between them. CDR3 length equals 18 residues. The CDR3 DNA reads as TGTGCCAGCAGCTTGAACTCTGCATGGAGGGCCTCGACCTACGAGCAGTACTTC. Translated: CASSLNSAWRASTYEQYF. Looking up the rest from reference TRBV5-6 and TRBJ2-7 gives the full variable domain: DAGVTQSPTHLIKTRGQQVTLRCSPKSGHDTVSWYQQALGQGPQFIFQYYEEEERQRGNFPDRFSGHQFPNYSSELNVNALLLGDSALYLCASSLNSAWRASTYEQYFGPGTRLTVT.